The rows below give T cell receptor beta chains drawn from one sample of a study of response to subunit inactivated influenza vaccine. From the RT-PCR reads, TCRdb called clonotypes with MiXCR, one entry per CDR3 protein. The data show about 540,000 distinct CDR3 sequences, roughly a quarter seen once. The sample was also linked to a second study, of T cells expressing NK-cell markers.

Source: CD4+ T cells sorted from PBMCs, taken about 12 days after vaccination. Receptors originate from a man aged 50 to 60 who received an inactivated influenza vaccine. Each CDR3 is given with its conserved first and last residue. A D gene is named only where the DNA matches it firmly. Clone size, where shown, is once, few, many, or a class for clones that have expanded.

length	size	V	D	J	DNA	CDR3
16	few	TRBV18	NA	TRBJ2-7	TGTGCCAGCTCACCACCCAGGGGAACGGGAACCTACGAGCAGTACTTC	CASSPPRGTGTYEQYF
16	few	TRBV24-1	TRBD2	TRBJ2-1	TGTGCCACCAGTTCCGTTAGCGGGAGTAGTAGTAATGAGCAGTTCTTC	CATSSVSGSSSNEQFF
13	few	TRBV6-1	TRBD1	TRBJ2-7	TGTGCCAGCAGCAGCTACAGGGGTTACGAGCAGTACTTC	CASSSYRGYEQYF
10	NA	TRBV20-1	NA	TRBJ1-4	TGCAGTGCTAGCGGTGGTCGGCTGTTTTTT	CSASGGRLFF
12	few	TRBV23-1	NA	TRBJ2-7	TGCGCCCTGGCCTCGGGGGACCACGAGCAGTACTTC	CALASGDHEQYF
15	few	TRBV20-1	NA	TRBJ2-4	TGCAGTGTACCGGGACATCGATTAGCCAAAAACATTCAGTACTTC	CSVPGHRLAKNIQYF
14	few	TRBV12-3/TRBV12-4	TRBD1	TRBJ2-2	TGTGCCAGCAGTCGCAGGGGGCAAACCGGGGAGCTGTTTTTT	CASSRRGQTGELFF
14	NA	TRBV20-1	TRBD1	TRBJ2-1	TGCAGTGTCCGAAACAGGGGATTTTACAATGAGCAGTTCTTC	CSVRNRGFYNEQFF
16	NA	TRBV7-2	TRBD2	TRBJ2-3	TGTGCCAGCAGCTTATACAGCGGGAGGGCAAGAGATACGCAGTATTTT	CASSLYSGRARDTQYF
13	NA	TRBV28	NA	TRBJ2-1	TGTGCCAGCAGACGTGGAGGGGTGTCTGAGCAGTTCTTC	CASRRGGVSEQFF